This record concerns one TCR beta chain sequence. Assay: immunoSEQ multiplex PCR; the TCRdb copy retains only in-frame clones and omits some. The sample holds roughly 1,500,000 clones; around 98.5% are singletons and the top ten take roughly 0.35%. This sample is part of a study of shared clonotypes between healthy human individuals. The CDR3 contains 18 residues. Trimming removed 2 bases from V and 4 bases from J, with 24 bases in between. Germline V gives CDR1 SGHVS, CDR2 FNYEAQ. Sequenced input: naive CD4+ T cells sorted from blood. The subset was: CD45RA+ positively selected. The chain carries TRBV7-6 and TRBJ2-7; D possibly corresponds to TRBD2 (5 bases). This TCR derives from a man aged 25-45 years in good health. For the CDR3, the DNA is TGTGCCAGCAGCTTACGAGGGTCCTCGGTCGACTTGAATTACGAGCAGTACTTC. Protein sequence: CASSLRGSSVDLNYEQYF.